This T cell receptor (beta chain) came from a study of blood T cell repertoires in COVID-19. This clone is a singleton in its sample. Assay: immunoSEQ multiplex PCR; the TCRdb copy retains only in-frame clones and omits some. The table records about 180,000 clones, more than 70% of them present only once. Germline V gene data show CDR1 as SGHNT and CDR2 as YYREEE (reference sequence). CDR3 size: 14 residues. V was pared by 1 base and J by 0 bases, with 7 bases between. The specimen was peripheral blood. The genes are TRBV5-4 and TRBJ2-5, with a weak D call TRBD2 (5 bases). This sequence originates from a woman in her thirties with acute or convalescent COVID-19. The CDR3 DNA follows: TGTGCCAGCAGCTTGAGTAGCGACCAAGAGACCCAGTACTTC. It specifies CASSLSSDQETQYF.